The clone carrying this TCR beta chain has only a few counts. Its specificity is unknown. V trimming: 7 bases; J trimming: 1 base; junction bases outside the gene matches: 10. Per germline, CDR1 MNHNS and CDR2 SASEGT. This CDR3 is 16 amino acids long. Building of the TCR beta libraries involved iRepertoire HTBI primers and Arm-PCR of CDR3 regions. TCRdb reanalysed the multiplex PCR reads using MiXCR and keeps one entry per CDR3 protein. Of about 660,000 distinct CDR3 sequences in the sample, about 30% were seen once. The sample comes from a study of regulatory T cells in long-lasting Graves disease. Study results and caveats: Persistent patients shared more public clonotypes (roughly 2,800) than new patients (just under 1,000). Persistent disease was characterized by preferential usage of TRBV28, TRBJ1-2 and TRBJ2-5.

Time point given: persistent/refractory GD, antithyroid drugs over 5 years with positive TRAb. Isolated PBMC RNA provided the starting material for the TCR library. This TCR derives from a female donor with Graves disease. The sample here was peripheral blood mononuclear cells (PBMCs), taken when the disease was refractory, from a patient treated with antithyroid drugs. V is TRBV6-1 and J is TRBJ2-7; 10 nucleotides line up with TRBD1. The DNA of the CDR3 is TGTGCCAGCACGGGAGAGACAGGGGGCTTTTCCTACGAGCAGTACTTC. Amino acid sequence: CASTGETGGFSYEQYF.